This T cell receptor (beta chain) was recovered during a study of T-cell reconstitution after alpha-beta-depleted transplantation in children. This clonotype showed up just a few times. No antigen is known for it. Unique molecular identifiers were incorporated when the TCRbeta library was constructed. TCRdb fed the PCR reads into MiXCR, producing one record per CDR3 protein. This table holds approximately 520,000 distinct CDR3 sequences, approximately 10% found once. Points from the study as a whole: T-cell numbers and diversity one year post-transplant derived largely from freshly generated T cells. Elevated TCRbeta diversity at day 60 was traced, in some patients, to surviving recipient T cells and thymic progenitors. It was reported that alpha-beta T cells came from several hundred expanded graft clones (about two months after transplant).

The TCR originated in a female patient aged 2-9 years who had a stem cell transplant for aplastic anemia, so the T cells may come from the graft donor. This specimen was PBMCs, mostly from graft donor cells, taken 180 days after TCRalphabeta/CD19-depleted stem cell transplant.

In nucleotides, the CDR3 is TGCGCCAGCAGCTTGACCAGCCCGAACACTGAAGCTTTCTTT. Its translation: CASSLTSPNTEAFF. The chain joins TRBV5-1 to TRBJ1-1, with no clear D. Germline V gene data show CDR1 as SGHRS and CDR2 as YFSETQ. The ends were cut back, 1 base at V and 1 base at J, with 8 bases in the middle. The CDR3 totals 14 residues.